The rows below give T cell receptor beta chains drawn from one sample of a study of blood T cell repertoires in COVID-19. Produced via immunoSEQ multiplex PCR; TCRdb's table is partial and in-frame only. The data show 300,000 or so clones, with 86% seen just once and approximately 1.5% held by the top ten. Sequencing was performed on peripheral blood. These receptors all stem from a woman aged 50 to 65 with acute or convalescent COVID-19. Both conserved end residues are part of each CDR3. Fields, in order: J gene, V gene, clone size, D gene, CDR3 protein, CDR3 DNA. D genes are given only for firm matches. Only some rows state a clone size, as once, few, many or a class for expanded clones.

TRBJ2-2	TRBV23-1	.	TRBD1	CASSPPGQGVEPNTGELFF	TGCGCCAGCAGTCCGCCTGGACAGGGGGTCGAACCGAACACCGGGGAGCTGTTTTTT
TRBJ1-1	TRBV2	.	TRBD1	CASSLTGVTEAFF	TGTGCCAGCAGTCTGACAGGGGTCACTGAAGCTTTCTTT
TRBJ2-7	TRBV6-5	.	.	CASGEFYEQYF	TGTGCCAGCGGAGAGTTCTACGAGCAGTACTTC
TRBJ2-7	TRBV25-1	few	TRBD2	CATSLAGTYEQYF	TGTGCCACTTCGCTAGCGGGGACCTACGAGCAGTACTTC
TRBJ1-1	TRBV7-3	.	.	CASSLTSGLIVSTEAFF	TGTGCCAGCAGCTTAACTTCGGGACTGATTGTGAGCACTGAAGCTTTCTTT
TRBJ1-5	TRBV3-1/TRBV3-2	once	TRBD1	CASSQTGVSNQPQHF	TGTGCCAGCAGCCAGACAGGGGTTAGCAATCAGCCCCAGCATTTT
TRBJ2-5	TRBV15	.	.	CATSKRFSGETQYF	TGTGCCACCAGCAAAAGGTTTTCCGGGGAGACCCAGTACTTC
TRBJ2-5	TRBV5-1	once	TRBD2	CASSLASTSGQETQYF	TGCGCCAGCAGCTTGGCTTCGACTAGCGGACAAGAGACCCAGTACTTC
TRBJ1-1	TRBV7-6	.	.	CASSSLGGWNTEAFF	TGTGCCAGCAGCTCACTGGGGGGATGGAACACTGAAGCTTTCTTT
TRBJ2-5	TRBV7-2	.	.	CASSLVASDQETQYF	TGTGCCAGCAGCTTAGTGGCTAGCGACCAAGAGACCCAGTACTTC
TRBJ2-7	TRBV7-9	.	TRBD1	CASSRGQAYEQYF	TGTGCCAGCAGCAGAGGACAGGCCTACGAGCAGTACTTC
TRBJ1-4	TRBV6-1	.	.	CASSEVRGTNEKLFF	TGTGCCAGCAGTGAAGTTCGGGGAACTAATGAAAAACTGTTTTTT
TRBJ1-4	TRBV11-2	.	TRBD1	CASSPTGVEGKLFF	TGTGCCAGCAGCCCAACAGGGGTGGAGGGAAAACTGTTTTTT
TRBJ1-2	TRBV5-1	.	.	CASSLGGGLNYGYTF	TGCGCCAGCAGCTTGGGGGGAGGCCTTAACTATGGCTACACCTTC
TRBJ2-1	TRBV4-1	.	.	CASSQARNEQFF	TGCGCCAGCAGCCAAGCGCGCAATGAGCAGTTCTTC
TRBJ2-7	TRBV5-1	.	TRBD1	CASSPETGGRYEQYF	TGCGCCAGCAGCCCGGAGACAGGGGGCAGGTACGAGCAGTACTTC
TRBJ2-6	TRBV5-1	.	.	CASSLEGPGANVLTF	TGCGCCAGCAGCTTGGAGGGGCCCGGGGCCAACGTCCTGACTTTC
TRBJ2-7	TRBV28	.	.	CASSLAGAEWSYEQYF	TGTGCCAGCAGTTTGGCGGGGGCCGAGTGGTCCTACGAGCAGTACTTC
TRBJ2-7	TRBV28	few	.	CASSFRSYEQYF	TGTGCCAGCAGTTTTAGATCCTACGAGCAGTACTTC
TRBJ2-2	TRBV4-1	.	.	CASSQGRGSDTGELFF	TGCGCCAGCAGCCAAGGACGGGGTTCGGACACCGGGGAGCTGTTTTTT
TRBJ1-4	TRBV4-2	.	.	CASSLRGSGNEKLFF	TGTGCCAGCAGCCTCCGAGGGTCCGGGAATGAAAAACTGTTTTTT
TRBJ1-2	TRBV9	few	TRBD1	CASSAEQGQGGGYTF	TGTGCCAGCAGCGCAGAACAGGGACAGGGGGGCGGCTACACCTTC
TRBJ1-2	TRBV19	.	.	CASSIDRRVDGYTF	TGTGCCAGTAGTATCGACAGAAGGGTGGATGGCTACACCTTC
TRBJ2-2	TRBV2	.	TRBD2	CASGPGGLARTNTGELFF	TGTGCCAGCGGCCCCGGGGGACTAGCTAGAACGAACACCGGGGAGCTGTTTTTT
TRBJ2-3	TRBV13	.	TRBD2	CASSFNRTSGRVGGTDTQYF	TGTGCCAGCAGCTTCAATAGGACTAGCGGGAGGGTAGGAGGCACAGATACGCAGTATTTT
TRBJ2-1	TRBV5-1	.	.	CASSLDRPVYNEQFF	TGCGCCAGCAGCTTGGACAGGCCCGTGTACAATGAGCAGTTCTTC
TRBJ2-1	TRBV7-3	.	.	CASSPGVSVYNEQFF	TGTGCCAGCAGCCCGGGAGTGAGTGTTTACAATGAGCAGTTCTTC
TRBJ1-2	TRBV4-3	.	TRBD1	CASSQDIRDRNYGYTF	TGCGCCAGCAGCCAAGATATACGGGACAGAAACTATGGCTACACCTTC
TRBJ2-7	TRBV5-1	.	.	CASSFDRSDQYF	TGCGCCAGCAGCTTCGACAGGTCGGATCAGTACTTC
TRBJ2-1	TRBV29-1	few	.	CSVALNWDEQFF	TGCAGCGTTGCACTAAACTGGGATGAGCAGTTCTTC
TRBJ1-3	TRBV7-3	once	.	CASSLSTGSGNTIYF	TGTGCCAGCAGCTTATCGACAGGCTCTGGAAACACCATATATTTT
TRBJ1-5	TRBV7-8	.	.	CASSPPRGSNQPQHF	TGTGCCAGCAGCCCCCCGAGGGGGTCAAATCAGCCCCAGCATTTT